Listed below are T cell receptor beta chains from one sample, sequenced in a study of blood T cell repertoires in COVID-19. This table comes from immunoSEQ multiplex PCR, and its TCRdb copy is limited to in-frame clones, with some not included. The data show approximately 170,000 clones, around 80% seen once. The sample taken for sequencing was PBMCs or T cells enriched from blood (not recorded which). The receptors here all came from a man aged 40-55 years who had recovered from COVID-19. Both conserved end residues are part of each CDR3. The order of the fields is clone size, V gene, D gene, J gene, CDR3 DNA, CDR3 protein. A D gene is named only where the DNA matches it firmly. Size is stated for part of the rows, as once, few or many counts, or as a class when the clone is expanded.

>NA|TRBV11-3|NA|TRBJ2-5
TGTGCCAGCAGCCTAGGAGTGGACGGCAGGGGTAAAGAGACCCAGTACTTC
CASSLGVDGRGKETQYF
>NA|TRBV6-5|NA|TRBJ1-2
TGTGCCAGCAGTTACGACACGGTGAACTATGGCTACACCTTC
CASSYDTVNYGYTF
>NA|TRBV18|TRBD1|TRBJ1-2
TGTGCCAGCTCACCGATTACACAGGGGGATGGCTACACCTTC
CASSPITQGDGYTF
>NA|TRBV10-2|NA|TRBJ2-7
TGCGCCAGCAGTAGCGGTGGTGAGTACGAGCAGTACTTC
CASSSGGEYEQYF
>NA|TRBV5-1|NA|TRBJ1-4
TGCGCCAGCAGCGGGGGTACAGGGCCGCCTAATGAAAAACTGTTTTTT
CASSGGTGPPNEKLFF
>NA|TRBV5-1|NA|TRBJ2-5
TGCGCCAGCAGCTTAGCTAGGGGTCGAGAGACCCAGTACTTC
CASSLARGRETQYF
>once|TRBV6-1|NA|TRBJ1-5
TGTGCCAGCAGTGAATTTTGGGCATTTAATCAGCCCCAGCATTTT
CASSEFWAFNQPQHF
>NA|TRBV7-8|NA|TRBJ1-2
TGTGCCAGCAGCCCAGAATTAGTGGGCGATGGCTACACCTTC
CASSPELVGDGYTF
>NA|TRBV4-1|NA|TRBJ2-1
TGCGCCAGCAGCCTCACCGCGTCTGAGCAGTTCTTC
CASSLTASEQFF
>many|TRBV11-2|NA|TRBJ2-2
TGTGCCAGCAGTTTAACAGACAACACCGGGGAGCTGTTTTTT
CASSLTDNTGELFF
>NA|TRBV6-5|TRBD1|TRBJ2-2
TGTGCCAGCACCAGGGACAGGGCGTCCGGGGAGCTGTTTTTT
CASTRDRASGELFF
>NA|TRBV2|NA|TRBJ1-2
TGTGCCAGCAGTGTGAGCGAGGGTGGTGGCTACACCTTC
CASSVSEGGGYTF
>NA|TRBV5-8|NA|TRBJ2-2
TGTGCCAGCAGCTTGGAGGCCCAGGCGAACACCGGGGAGCTGTTTTTT
CASSLEAQANTGELFF
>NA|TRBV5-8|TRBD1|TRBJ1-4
TGTGCCAGCAGCCAGAGGCCGGGACAGCTTAATGAAAAACTGTTTTTT
CASSQRPGQLNEKLFF
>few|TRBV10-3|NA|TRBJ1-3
TGTGCCATCAGTGAGTCGCAAAGGTCGCGGGGAAACACCATATATTTT
CAISESQRSRGNTIYF
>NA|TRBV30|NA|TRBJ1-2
TGTGCCTGGACCATGGGACACCGCTACACCTTC
CAWTMGHRYTF
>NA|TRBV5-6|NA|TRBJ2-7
TGTGCCAGCAGCTTGACGGGTCCTGTCGAGCAGTACTTC
CASSLTGPVEQYF
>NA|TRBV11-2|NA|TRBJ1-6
TGTGCCAGCAGCTTCCAGACAGTACTTTCTAATAATTCACCCCTCCACTTT
CASSFQTVLSNNSPLHF
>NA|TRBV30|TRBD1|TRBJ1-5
TGTGCCTGGAGCGGGACAGGGGGACTCAATCAGCCCCAGCATTTT
CAWSGTGGLNQPQHF
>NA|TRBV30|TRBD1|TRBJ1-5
TGTGCCTGGGCCTCCCGGGACAGGGGTTTAGGGCACAATCAGCCCCAGCATTTT
CAWASRDRGLGHNQPQHF
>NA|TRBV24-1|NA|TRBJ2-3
TGTGCCACCAGTGATTTGCAAAAGAGGGACACCTCAATCCACCCAGATACGCAGTATTTT
CATSDLQKRDTSIHPDTQYF
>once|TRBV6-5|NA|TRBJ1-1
TGTGCCAGCAGTTACTCGGAGGGATTCACTGAAGCTTTCTTT
CASSYSEGFTEAFF
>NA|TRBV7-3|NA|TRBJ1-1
TGTGCCAGCAGCTTATCGGGGGGTGTCACTGAAGCTTTCTTT
CASSLSGGVTEAFF
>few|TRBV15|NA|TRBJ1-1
TGTGCCACCAGCAGAGAAAGGACATTGAACACTGAAGCTTTCTTT
CATSRERTLNTEAFF
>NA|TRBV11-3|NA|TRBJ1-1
TGTGCCAGCAGCCGTACAGCAACGAACACTGAAGCTTTCTTT
CASSRTATNTEAFF
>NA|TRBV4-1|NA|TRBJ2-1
TGCGCCAGCAGCCCTGGGCGAGAGACATACAATGAGCAGTTCTTC
CASSPGRETYNEQFF
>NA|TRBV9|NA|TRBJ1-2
TGTGCCAGCAGCGCCGGAGGTATCAATAAGGAGGGCTACACCTTC
CASSAGGINKEGYTF
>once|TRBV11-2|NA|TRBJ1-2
TGTGCCAGCAGCTTAGACAGGGCTGGCTATGGCTACACCTTC
CASSLDRAGYGYTF
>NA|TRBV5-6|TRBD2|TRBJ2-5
TGTGCCAGCAGCTTGTGGGAACTAGCGGGGGGGCCCCCGACCCAGTACTTC
CASSLWELAGGPPTQYF
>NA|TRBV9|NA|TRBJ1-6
TGTGCCAGCAGCCCCACCGACGGACTCAATTCACCCCTCCACTTT
CASSPTDGLNSPLHF
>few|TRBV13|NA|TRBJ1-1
TGTGCCAGCAGCCACGTTAGTGAGGACACTGAAGCTTTCTTT
CASSHVSEDTEAFF
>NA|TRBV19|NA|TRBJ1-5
TGTGCCAGTAGTATAACTTCCGGGACACATAGCAATCAGCCCCAGCATTTT
CASSITSGTHSNQPQHF
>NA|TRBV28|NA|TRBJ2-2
TGTGCCAGCAGTCTTGGGGGGATCAGGACCGGGGAGCTGTTTTTT
CASSLGGIRTGELFF
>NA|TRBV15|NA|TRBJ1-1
TGTGCCACCAGCAGAAACGGCTGGGAGGAGGTCACTGAAGCTTTCTTT
CATSRNGWEEVTEAFF